This paragraph covers one T cell receptor beta chain sequence. Antigen unknown. This specimen comes from a study of Graves' ophthalmopathy and Graves' hyperthyroidism. The study, taken as a whole, reports: In blood appeared most of the expanded thyroid clonotypes whose frequency exceeded 0.001. Sensitivity of roughly 64% and specificity of 72% to 80% were achieved by the model that predicted ophthalmopathy progression.

Amplifying from RNA transcripts, the study obtained TCR beta CDR3 regions. The first-round RT-PCR employed HTBI primers together with the Qiagen OneStep RT-PCR kit. A multiplex PCR was then performed as the second round. Using its own MiXCR run on the multiplex PCR reads, TCRdb lists one record per CDR3 protein. Here the sample spans 210,000 or so distinct CDR3 sequences, approximately 29% being singletons. This CDR3 has 13 amino acids. With 7 bases removed from V and 6 bases from J, the gap between germline ends came to 13 bases. Germline lookup yields CDR1 MNHEY and CDR2 SVGEGT. Sequencing input: peripheral blood. The J gene is TRBJ1-5, the V gene TRBV6-2 or TRBV6-3; D ambiguous. This TCR came from a man over 45 with Graves' ophthalmopathy. The CDR3 spells CASTFGVVQPQHF. CDR3 bases: TGTGCCAGCACTTTCGGTGTTGTTCAGCCCCAGCATTTT.